The 21 T cell receptor beta chains presented below share a single source sample, sequenced in a study of early T cells in non-severe SARS-CoV-2 infection. MiXCR, applied by TCRdb to the 5' RACE reads, yields one record per CDR3 protein. Among 100,000 to 120,000 distinct CDR3 sequences listed, 12% were seen once. Sequencing was carried out using whole blood. The receptors here all came from an adult who was a healthcare worker with PCR-confirmed SARS-CoV-2 infection or an uninfected control (not recorded which).

This clonotype was counted ten times or more. This chain uses TRBV25-1 with TRBJ1-2; maybe TRBD1 (5 bases). Germline V CDR1 and CDR2: MGHDK, SYGVNS. Trimming took off 3 bases at V and 4 bases at J, with 18 bases between the two ends. This CDR3 has 16 residues. CDR3 sequence (DNA): TGTGCCAGCAGTGAGGCGGCCGGGGCCCCCATCTATGGCTACACCTTC. It specifies CASSEAAGAPIYGYTF.

The chain uses TRBV28 and TRBJ1-1, with 9 bases that match TRBD1. The CDR3 totals 13 residues. Trimming cost V 7 bases and J 3 bases; bases outside gene matches: 3. Germline assignment: CDR1 MDHEN and CDR2 SYDVKM. The CDR3 protein is CASMGTGYTEAFF. CDR3 bases: TGTGCCAGCATGGGGACAGGGTACACTGAAGCTTTCTTT.

This clonotype was recorded at least ten times. The CDR3 DNA sequence: TGTGCCAGCAGCTTAAAGTCCGATTCACCCCTCCACTTT. Protein product: CASSLKSDSPLHF. This chain joins TRBV7-2 and TRBJ1-6; no clear D gene. Germline V gives CDR1 SGHTA, CDR2 FQGNSA. V lost 2 bases and J 8 bases, leaving 7 bases between the germline ends. CDR3 size: 13 residues.

V is TRBV6-5 and J is TRBJ1-3, with 7 bases aligning to TRBD1. The V gene's germline CDR1 is MNHEY and CDR2 SVGAGI. The CDR3 runs to 17 residues. V gave up 5 bases and J gave up 4 bases; unmatched junction bases: 14. CDR3 in DNA: TGTGCCAGCAGTAAGGGTCCGGGACAGTGGGCCGGAAACACCATATATTTT. Translated: CASSKGPGQWAGNTIYF.

This clonotype appeared many times. J is TRBJ1-6 and V is TRBV12-3 or TRBV12-4; D possibly corresponds to TRBD1 (6 bases). CDR3 length: 14 residues. V lost 4 bases and J 5 bases, leaving 9 bases between the germline ends. For the CDR3, the DNA is TGTGCCAGCAGTTACAACAGGGATAATTCACCCCTCCACTTT. Protein: CASSYNRDNSPLHF.

The chain recombines TRBV11-3 with TRBJ2-3; either TRBD1 or TRBD2 may fit D (5 bases each). The germline V and J ends were trimmed by 5 bases and 2 bases, with 14 bases remaining between them. The CDR3 is made up of 15 amino acids. Germline CDR1 and CDR2: SGHNT and YENEEA. CDR3: CASSRPGTNTDTQYF. The CDR3 bases are TGTGCCAGCAGCCGTCCCGGGACCAACACAGATACGCAGTATTTT.

This clonotype was seen ten or more times. This sequence joins TRBV3-1 and TRBJ1-2; 7 nucleotides line up with TRBD1. Germline V CDR1 and CDR2: LGHDT, YNNKEL (reference sequence). J gave up 6 bases and V 1 base, and 2 bases lay outside the gene matches. The length of the CDR3 is 13 residues. CDR3 DNA: TGTGCCAGCAGCCAAGTGCAGGGGGATGGCTACACCTTC. This gives the protein CASSQVQGDGYTF.

This clonotype was detected once. V gene TRBV25-1 combines with J gene TRBJ2-1, with 7 bases lining up with TRBD1. Germline-derived CDR1 and CDR2 are MGHDK and SYGVNS. This CDR3 region has 15 residues. V shed 2 bases, J shed 9 bases, and the junction held 10 bases outside the gene matches. The CDR3 coding sequence is TGTGCCAGCAGTGAAGACAGGGTCAGGGACAGTGAGCAGTTCTTC. Amino acid sequence: CASSEDRVRDSEQFF.

V is TRBV19 and J is TRBJ2-7; 12 nucleotides line up with TRBD2. The CDR3 has 15 residues. Germline V gene sequence: CDR1 LNHDA, CDR2 SQIVND (reference sequence). The V gene end was trimmed by 5 bases and the J gene end by 9 bases; junction bases not matched to a gene: 11. CDR3 in amino acids: CASSPTASGRDGQYF. In DNA, the CDR3 is TGTGCCAGTAGTCCCACGGCTAGCGGGAGGGACGGGCAGTACTTC.

The chain couples TRBV25-1 to TRBJ2-4; D remains ambiguous. The CDR3 runs to 13 residues. Trimming pared 0 bases from V and 4 bases from J, leaving 4 bases between. Germline V gene data show CDR1 as MGHDK and CDR2 as SYGVNS. The CDR3 loop reads CASSEYIKNIQYF. Here the CDR3 DNA reads TGTGCCAGCAGTGAATATATAAAAAACATTCAGTACTTC.

The V and J genes are TRBV2 and TRBJ1-2; no clear D. Trimming cost V 3 bases and J 4 bases, with 9 bases left between them. CDR3 size: 13 residues. Looked up from germline, CDR1 is SNHLY and CDR2 is FYNNEI. The chain's CDR3 is CASSDGESYGYTF. The CDR3 coding sequence is TGTGCCAGCAGTGATGGCGAATCCTATGGCTACACCTTC. Variable domain in full (rest from reference TRBV2 and TRBJ1-2): EPEVTQTPSHQVTQMGQEVILRCVPISNHLYFYWYRQILGQKVEFLVSFYNNEISEKSEIFDDQFSVERPDGSNFTLKIRSTKLEDSAMYFCASSDGESYGYTFGSGTRLTVV.

The CDR3 region is CASSYYGTASMNTEAFF. The CDR3 DNA is TGTGCCAGCAGTTACTACGGGACAGCTTCCATGAACACTGAAGCTTTCTTT. The chain employs TRBV6-5 and TRBJ1-1, with 7 positions matching TRBD1. CDR1 MNHEY and CDR2 SVGAGI come from the germline V gene. J was trimmed by 0 bases and V by 1 base; bases with no gene match: 8. The CDR3 runs 17 residues.

The rearrangement joins TRBV3-1 to TRBJ1-5, with D possibly being TRBD1 (6 bases). Germline V CDR1 and CDR2: LGHDT, YNNKEL (reference sequence). This CDR3 comprises 14 residues. The V gene lost 5 bases and the J gene lost 5 bases, with 13 bases spanning the gap. The CDR3 loop is CASSSQGRDQPQHF. CDR3 nucleotides: TGTGCCAGCAGCTCACAGGGCAGAGATCAGCCCCAGCATTTT. The full variable domain, with the rest looked up from reference TRBV3-1 and TRBJ1-5, is DTAVSQTPKYLVTQMGNDKSIKCEQNLGHDTMYWYKQDSKKFLKIMFSYNNKELIINETVPNRFSPKSPDKAHLNLHINSLELGDSAVYFCASSSQGRDQPQHFGDGTRLSIL.

This clonotype has a handful of counts. The chain joins TRBV5-6 to TRBJ1-5; D uncertain. The length of the CDR3 is 12 residues. Trimming removed 1 base from V and 6 bases from J, with 5 bases in between. Germline CDR1 reads SGHDT; CDR2 reads YYEEEE. As DNA, the CDR3 is TGTGCCAGCAGCTTGATAAGTCAGCCCCAGCATTTT. Its protein product is CASSLISQPQHF.

This sequence joins TRBV10-3 and TRBJ2-3, with 7 bases lining up with TRBD1. CDR3 length: 16 residues. The germline V gene has CDR1 ENHRY and CDR2 SYGVKD. The junction had 7 bases not matched to a gene; V was cut back by 2 bases and J by 2 bases. The DNA for the CDR3 is TGTGCCATCAGTGAGCCCTGGACAGGATACACAGATACGCAGTATTTT. This translates into CAISEPWTGYTDTQYF.

This clonotype was seen a few times. The chain couples TRBV28 to TRBJ2-2; weak D call: TRBD2 (6 bases). This CDR3 has 15 amino acids. The V gene's germline CDR1 is MDHEN and CDR2 SYDVKM. Trimming left V 6 bases short and J 4 bases short, with 15 bases between. The CDR3 nucleotides are TGTGCCAGCAGCCTTTCGGGACTTACCACCGGGGAGCTGTTTTTT. It translates to CASSLSGLTTGELFF.

This clonotype appeared a few times. This chain connects TRBV24-1 to TRBJ2-1, with D possibly being TRBD1 (6 bases). This CDR3 spans 13 amino acids. Germline V gene sequence: CDR1 KGHDR, CDR2 SFDVKD. V was cut by 9 bases and J by 8 bases, with 16 bases left in between. Written as DNA, the CDR3 is TGTGCCACCGGACAGAGCTTAGGGCATGAGCAGTTCTTC. As protein: CATGQSLGHEQFF.

The chain employs TRBV6-6 and TRBJ1-3, with 12 nucleotides matching TRBD1. This CDR3 is built from 17 residues. J lost 4 bases, V lost 6 bases, and 10 bases had no gene match. Germline-derived CDR1 and CDR2 are MNHNY and SVGAGI (reference sequence). In DNA, the CDR3 is TGTGCCAGCAGATCGACCGGGACAGGGGGCGAAGGAAACACCATATATTTT. It specifies CASRSTGTGGEGNTIYF.

This clonotype was seen many times. CDR3 protein: CASSLGAGGSEQFF. In DNA, the CDR3 is TGTGCCAGCAGCTTAGGGGCAGGGGGTAGTGAGCAGTTCTTC. V and J are TRBV7-8 and TRBJ2-1; 7 bases line up with TRBD1. Losses at the gene ends were 1 base for V and 9 bases for J; bases not matched to a gene: 6. Germline loops: CDR1 SGHVS, CDR2 FQNEAQ. The CDR3 contains 14 residues.

This clonotype was seen repeatedly, ten times or more. This sequence joins TRBV19 and TRBJ2-5; TRBD1 might be the D (5 bases). Trimming took 5 bases from V and 5 from J, leaving 12 bases between them. The germline V gene has CDR1 LNHDA and CDR2 SQIVND (reference sequence). CDR3 length: 13 amino acids. CDR3: CASSPTAWETQYF. CDR3 bases: TGTGCCAGTAGTCCGACAGCCTGGGAGACCCAGTACTTC.

This clonotype was observed at least ten times. The rearrangement uses TRBV7-8 and TRBJ2-1; 9 bases agree with TRBD2. Germline CDR1 SGHVS, CDR2 FQNEAQ. The CDR3 covers 18 residues. The V gene end was trimmed by 1 base and the J gene end by 3 bases; junction bases not matched to a gene: 10. CDR3 region: CASSLGLAGPLDYNEQFF. The DNA for the CDR3 is TGTGCCAGCAGCTTAGGGCTAGCGGGACCCTTGGACTACAATGAGCAGTTCTTC.